Listed here are 21 T cell receptor beta chains from one sample, sequenced in a study of vaccination effects on CD4 cells after COVID-19. Viral peptide pools were used in the ViraFEST assay to expand antigen-specific CD4+ T cells, and sequencing came afterward. Isolating CD4+ T cells followed approximately ten days of culture. Infection dated between March and December 2020, before the Alpha, Beta and Delta variants reached the United States. Clones were sequenced by immunoSEQ multiplex PCR, and TCRdb holds only the in-frame ones, with some missing. The sample carries about 19,000 clones, approximately 81% recorded once. These receptors lack a known antigen. This sample comprised CD4+ T cells from PBMCs cultured with SARS-CoV-2 spike peptides, obtained before COVID-19 vaccination. The receptors originated from a human donor who had a prior SARS-CoV-2 infection.

This chain joins TRBV28 and TRBJ2-7, with TRBD2 identical over 8 bases. The CDR3 length is 15 residues. Germline V lookup: CDR1 MDHEN, CDR2 SYDVKM. V lost 5 bases and J lost 4; bases outside the gene matches: 10. CDR3 protein: CASSGALSGTYEQYF. Here the CDR3 DNA reads TGTGCCAGCAGTGGGGCGCTTAGCGGGACGTACGAGCAGTACTTC.

The V gene is TRBV20-1, the J gene TRBJ1-5, with D perhaps matching TRBD1 (6 bases). The CDR3 is made up of 14 amino acids. Trimming removed 3 bases from V and 3 bases from J, with 12 bases in between. Per the germline V gene, CDR1 is DFQATT and CDR2 is SNEGSKA (reference sequence). For the CDR3, the DNA is TGCAGTGCTAGTATGGGACATACCAATCAGCCCCAGCATTTT. It codes for CSASMGHTNQPQHF.

V gene TRBV5-8 combines with J gene TRBJ1-1; TRBD1 matches at 9 bases. Germline V lookup: CDR1 SGHTS, CDR2 YDEGEE. V gave up 4 bases and J gave up 4 bases; unmatched junction bases: 5. The CDR3 has 14 residues. The CDR3 region has the DNA TGTGCCAGCAGCCTGGACAGGGGCATCACTGAAGCTTTCTTT. This encodes CASSLDRGITEAFF.

This sequence joins TRBV5-1 and TRBJ1-1; a possible D gene is TRBD1 (5 bases). Germline CDR1 SGHRS, CDR2 YFSETQ. Deletions cut 2 bases from V and 12 bases from J, with 14 bases between. CDR3 length: 12 amino acids. The chain's CDR3 is CASSFEGRVPFF. CDR3 sequence (DNA): TGCGCCAGCAGCTTCGAGGGCAGGGTTCCTTTCTTT. The full variable domain, its missing parts supplied by reference TRBV5-1 and TRBJ1-1, is KAGVTQTPRYLIKTRGQQVTLSCSPISGHRSVSWYQQTPGQGLQFLFEYFSETQRNKGNFPGRFSGRQFSNSRSEMNVSTLELGDSALYLCASSFEGRVPFFGQGTRLTVV.

The chain employs TRBV7-2 and TRBJ2-2; 8 nucleotides match TRBD2. CDR3 length equals 16 residues. Per the germline V gene, CDR1 is SGHTA and CDR2 is FQGNSA. The V and J ends lost 7 bases and 3 bases, in that order; junction bases with no gene match: 10. Here the CDR3 reads CASNTRGGRDTGELFF. The CDR3 DNA reads as TGTGCCAGCAACACTCGGGGGGGTAGGGACACCGGGGAGCTGTTTTTT.

The sample holds one count of this clone. The chain recombines TRBV5-1 with TRBJ2-1, with 10 bases identical to TRBD2. The junction had 1 base not matched to a gene; V was cut back by 2 bases and J by 5 bases. CDR1 SGHRS and CDR2 YFSETQ come from the germline V gene. The CDR3 totals 14 residues. CDR3 in DNA: TGCGCCAGCAGCTTTACTAGCGGGAACAATGAGCAGTTCTTC. As protein: CASSFTSGNNEQFF.

V usage is TRBV10-1 and J usage is TRBJ2-3; D is undetermined. Germline CDR1 reads WNHNN; CDR2 reads SYGVQD (reference sequence). The V end was cut by 4 bases, the J end by 7 bases, with 12 bases between. CDR3 length: 13 residues. The CDR3 nucleotides are TGCGCCAGCAGTGTCACTGGGCGGAATACGCAGTATTTT. Amino acids: CASSVTGRNTQYF.

The genes are TRBV19 and TRBJ1-1; perhaps TRBD1 as D (5 bases). The CDR3 totals 13 residues. Trimming cost V 5 bases and J 7 bases, with 14 bases left between them. Per the germline V gene, CDR1 is LNHDA and CDR2 is SQIVND (reference sequence). This CDR3 reads CASSSARDFEAFF. For the CDR3, the DNA is TGTGCCAGTAGTTCCGCCCGGGACTTTGAAGCTTTCTTT.

J is TRBJ1-1 and V is TRBV7-9; D is perhaps TRBD1 (6 bases). Per germline, CDR1 SEHNR and CDR2 FQNEAQ (reference sequence). This CDR3 has 14 amino acids. V was clipped by 3 bases and J by 11 bases, with 19 bases between them. The CDR3 protein is CASSFSVLGGQAFF. In DNA form, the CDR3 reads TGTGCCAGCAGCTTTTCAGTGTTGGGGGGGCAGGCTTTCTTT.

This clone was counted a single time. This chain links TRBV7-2 with TRBJ2-1; D remains unclear. Trimming took 2 bases from V and 8 from J, leaving 13 bases between them. This CDR3 has 14 residues. The germline gives CDR1 SGHTA, CDR2 FQGNSA. The CDR3, as DNA: TGTGCCAGCAGCTTATACAGCGCTGACGATGAGCAGTTCTTC. This encodes CASSLYSADDEQFF. The whole variable domain, filled in from reference TRBV7-2 and TRBJ2-1, reads GAGVSQSPSNKVTEKGKDVELRCDPISGHTALYWYRQSLGQGLEFLIYFQGNSAPDKSGLPSDRFSAERTGGSVSTLTIQRTQQEDSAVYLCASSLYSADDEQFFGPGTRLTVL.

J is TRBJ2-7 and V is TRBV5-4; possibly TRBD1 for D (6 bases). The CDR3 loop spans 13 amino acids. In germline, CDR1 is SGHNT, CDR2 YYREEE (reference sequence). V was clipped by 4 bases and J by 2 bases, with 10 bases between them. The CDR3: CASSVGAPYEQYF. CDR3 DNA: TGTGCCAGCAGCGTGGGGGCCCCCTACGAGCAGTACTTC.

The V call is TRBV21-1, the J call TRBJ1-2; the table calls TRBD1, which could not be checked here. TRBV21-1 is tagged as a pseudogene. CDR3 length: 16 amino acids. CDR3 protein: CASSKEGQGDNKSYTF. The CDR3, as DNA: TGTGCCAGCAGCAAGGAGGGACAGGGGGACAACAAGAGCTACACCTTC.

The chain joins TRBV14 to TRBJ1-2, with D uncertain. V dropped 1 base and J dropped 8 bases, with 11 bases sitting between them. Per the germline V gene, CDR1 is SGHDN and CDR2 is FVKESK. The CDR3 is 13 amino acids. The CDR3 nucleotides read TGTGCCAGCAGCCAAGTATATGATCGGGGCTACACCTTC. Translated, it gives CASSQVYDRGYTF.

This clone was observed a few times. Here the CDR3 reads CASSDVGDNQPQHF. DNA of the CDR3: TGTGCCAGCAGTGACGTAGGGGACAATCAGCCCCAGCATTTT. V usage is TRBV2 and J usage is TRBJ1-5; possibly TRBD1 for D (5 bases). The CDR3 length is 14 residues. Trimming stripped 3 bases from V and 3 bases from J, with 9 bases between. Per the germline V gene, CDR1 is SNHLY and CDR2 is FYNNEI.

This chain joins TRBV6-6 and TRBJ1-5; the D gene is possibly TRBD1 (5 bases). The CDR3 is made up of 14 amino acids. Germline V CDR1 and CDR2: MNHNY, SVGAGI (reference sequence). The ends were cut back, 6 bases at V and 4 bases at J, with 13 bases in the middle. CDR3 amino acids: CASSPGKANQPQHF. CDR3 nucleotides: TGTGCCAGCAGCCCAGGGAAAGCTAATCAGCCCCAGCATTTT.

The chain employs TRBV29-1 and TRBJ1-1; no clear D. V was shortened by 7 bases and J by 6 bases, with 9 bases between the two germline ends. CDR1 SQVTM and CDR2 ANQGSEA come from the germline V gene. The CDR3 is 10 amino acids. CDR3 residues: CSAGWAEAFF. The CDR3 DNA is TGCAGCGCCGGGTGGGCTGAAGCTTTCTTT.

V is TRBV7-9 and J is TRBJ2-2, with 10 positions matching TRBD2. CDR1 is SEHNR, CDR2 FQNEAQ, per germline (reference sequence). This CDR3 comprises 14 residues. V trimming: 5 bases; J trimming: 6 bases; junction bases outside the gene matches: 3. CDR3 DNA: TGTGCCAGCAGCCAAGGACTAGCGGCCGGGGAGCTGTTTTTT. Amino acid sequence: CASSQGLAAGELFF. Full variable domain (outside the CDR3, taken from reference TRBV7-9 and TRBJ2-2): DTGVSQNPRHKITKRGQNVTFRCDPISEHNRLYWYRQTLGQGPEFLTYFQNEAQLEKSRLLSDRFSAERPKGSFSTLEIQRTEQGDSAMYLCASSQGLAAGELFFGEGSRLTVL.

This chain links TRBV2 with TRBJ2-1; D unresolved. The CDR3 has 13 residues. Looked up from germline, CDR1 is SNHLY and CDR2 is FYNNEI. The V and J ends lost 6 bases and 8 bases respectively, with 14 bases between them. The CDR3 sequence: CASSSLLAHEQFF. CDR3 in DNA: TGTGCCAGCAGCTCCTTATTAGCCCATGAGCAGTTCTTC. Drawing the rest from reference TRBV2 and TRBJ2-1, the complete variable domain is EPEVTQTPSHQVTQMGQEVILRCVPISNHLYFYWYRQILGQKVEFLVSFYNNEISEKSEIFDDQFSVERPDGSNFTLKIRSTKLEDSAMYFCASSSLLAHEQFFGPGTRLTVL.

V is TRBV19 and J is TRBJ2-1; weak D call: TRBD2 (6 bases). The CDR3 sequence is 16 residues long. The germline gives CDR1 LNHDA, CDR2 SQIVND (reference sequence). With 1 base removed from V and 6 bases from J, the gap between germline ends came to 16 bases. This chain's CDR3 is CASSIVGGTWGNEQFF. The CDR3 coding sequence is TGTGCCAGTAGTATAGTTGGGGGGACCTGGGGCAATGAGCAGTTCTTC.

This clone was seen more than once but under ten times. V and J are TRBV25-1 and TRBJ2-7, with 8 bases aligning to TRBD1. The trim removed 5 bases at V and 9 bases at J, leaving 18 bases unmatched. Germline V gives CDR1 MGHDK, CDR2 SYGVNS. The CDR3 sequence is 16 residues long. The CDR3 loop is CASSPTSRGPAKGQYF. The CDR3 DNA reads as TGTGCCAGCAGTCCGACCTCCAGGGGGCCAGCAAAGGGGCAGTACTTC.

The V call is TRBV27, the J call TRBJ2-6; D uncertain. Trimming took off 5 bases at V and 4 bases at J, with 9 bases between the two ends. This CDR3 comprises 14 residues. The V gene's germline CDR1 is MNHEY and CDR2 SMNVEV (reference sequence). CDR3 sequence: CASSRASGANVLTF. CDR3 nucleotides: TGTGCCAGCAGTAGGGCCTCCGGGGCCAACGTCCTGACTTTC.